This T cell receptor (beta chain) was documented in a study of blood T cell repertoires in COVID-19. At the level of the study: Collection of acute and convalescent COVID-19 samples took place in the United States, Italy and Spain. The cDNA or gDNA used as material had been derived from T cells, B-cell-depleted T cells, or PBMCs.

Original handling: By means of reference gene primer amplification, nucleated cell counts were estimated. The assay was immunoSEQ multiplex PCR, and TCRdb's table has in-frame clones only and misses some. V and J calls and clone size follow that table, whereas D and trimming were derived from the DNA. The sample yields under 250,000 clones, around 83% seen once. Germline CDR1 reads MGHRA; CDR2 reads YSYEKL. V lost 0 bases and J lost 6, with 15 bases in between. The CDR3 has 17 residues. The TCR originated in a woman aged 45 to 65 with acute or convalescent COVID-19. The chain has TRBV4-1 and TRBJ1-6; TRBD1 might be the D (5 bases). The sequencing sample was made of peripheral blood. CDR3 nucleotide sequence: TGCGCCAGCAGCCAAGATATCGGCAGGGTCACTAATTCACCCCTCCACTTT. It encodes CASSQDIGRVTNSPLHF.